This TCR beta chain came from a study of metastatic and nonmetastatic thyroid tumors. None of the patients had undergone any treatment ahead of thyroid surgery. This clone was seen many times. This CDR3 comprises 15 residues. The V gene lost 0 bases and the J gene lost 8 bases, with 13 bases spanning the gap. The germline CDR1 and CDR2 sequences are LGHDT and YNNKEL (reference sequence). TCRdb re-clonotyped the PCR reads through MiXCR. The sample lists about 93,000 clones; approximately 11% were seen once. The V gene is TRBV3-1, the J gene TRBJ1-4; D uncertain. Specimen: blood. The TCR comes from a female donor with papillary thyroid cancer or a benign thyroid nodule (not recorded which). Some clones in this sample may be carry-over from other donors' samples. In nucleotides, the CDR3 is TGTGCCAGCAGCCAAGAACACGGTATTCAGGAAAAACTGTTTTTT. It is translated as CASSQEHGIQEKLFF.